Listed here are 30 T cell receptor beta chains from one sample, sequenced in a study of blood T cell repertoires in COVID-19. The method was immunoSEQ multiplex PCR; TCRdb's version includes in-frame clones alone and lacks a portion of them. In the table there are some 130,000 clones, around four fifths of which are singletons. The sample taken for sequencing was peripheral blood. These receptors were collected from a human donor in a cohort sampled during active COVID-19.

The chain combines TRBV4-1 with TRBJ2-7, with a possible D match to TRBD1 (5 bases). Germline CDR1 MGHRA, CDR2 YSYEKL. This CDR3 has 15 amino acids. V dropped 4 bases and J dropped 3 bases, with 16 bases sitting between them. CDR3 nucleotide sequence: TGCGCCAGCAGCCGCATTGCCGCGACAGTCTACGAGCAGTACTTC. Translated: CASSRIAATVYEQYF.

As for this clone: The junction shows a germline mismatch at one end, possibly a read error. The chain recombines TRBV25-1 with TRBJ2-1; no firm D call. This CDR3 region has 11 residues. Germline CDR1 and CDR2: MGHDK and SYGVNS. The DNA of the CDR3 is TGTGCCGGCAGTGAAATCGATGAGCAGTTCTTC. Translated: CAGSEIDEQFF.

This clone was observed a few times. The chain recombines TRBV3-1 (or the pseudogene TRBV3-2) with TRBJ1-5; 7 bases fit TRBD1. The ends lost 1 base at V and 7 bases at J; junction bases unmatched: 4. Per the germline V gene, CDR1 is LGHDT and CDR2 is YNNKEL (reference sequence). The CDR3 runs to 14 residues. In nucleotides, the CDR3 is TGTGCCAGCAGCCAAGGGACAGGCGAACAGCCCCAGCATTTT. Protein product: CASSQGTGEQPQHF.

This chain joins TRBV6-6 and TRBJ2-7, with 9 bases aligning to TRBD1. CDR3 length equals 15 residues. CDR1 is MNHNY and CDR2 is SVGAGI in the germline V gene (reference sequence). The J segment lost 1 base and the V segment lost 6 bases, leaving 7 bases of the junction unmatched. As DNA, the CDR3 is TGTGCCAGCAGCTATCCCGGGACAGGGTCCTACGAGCAGTACTTC. Translated, it gives CASSYPGTGSYEQYF.

The chain joins TRBV11-2 to TRBJ1-2; D uncertain. Germline loops: CDR1 SGHAT, CDR2 FQNNGV. This CDR3 comprises 14 residues. V was cut by 5 bases and J by 4 bases, with 14 bases left in between. CDR3 bases: TGTGCCAGCAGCCCCAGCGGTGTTAGCTATGGCTACACCTTC. Translating gives CASSPSGVSYGYTF.

Only a few counts were recorded for this clone. This chain's CDR3 is CASTPSAGYNYGYTF. DNA of the CDR3: TGTGCCAGCACCCCAAGCGCAGGGTACAACTATGGCTACACCTTC. The chain is built from TRBV11-2 and TRBJ1-2, with D possibly matching TRBD1 (5 bases). V was shortened by 7 bases and J by 2 bases, with 17 bases between the two germline ends. Germline V gives CDR1 SGHAT, CDR2 FQNNGV. The CDR3 totals 15 residues.

V usage is TRBV18 and J usage is TRBJ2-7; D perhaps matches TRBD1 (7 bases). Germline-derived CDR1 and CDR2 are KGHSH and LQKENI. The CDR3 totals 15 residues. Trimming removed 3 bases at V and 0 bases at J, with 12 bases between. The CDR3 nucleotides are TGTGCCAGCTCACCCGGGGGACAGAGCTCCTACGAGCAGTACTTC. The encoded protein is CASSPGGQSSYEQYF.

The rearrangement links TRBV7-3 to TRBJ1-2; perhaps TRBD1 as D (6 bases). V was cut by 0 bases and J by 6 bases, with 14 bases left in between. Germline CDR1 reads SGHTA; CDR2 reads FQGTGA. This CDR3 comprises 15 residues. The CDR3 DNA reads as TGTGCCAGCAGCTTAACGGGGGCGCAGGTTCATGGCTACACCTTC. It translates to CASSLTGAQVHGYTF. The full variable domain, in which reference TRBV7-3 and TRBJ1-2 provide the parts outside the CDR3, is GAGVSQTPSNKVTEKGKYVELRCDPISGHTALYWYRQSLGQGPEFLIYFQGTGAADDSGLPNDRFFAVRPEGSVSTLKIQRTERGDSAVYLCASSLTGAQVHGYTFGSGTRLTVV.

V is TRBV6-6 and J is TRBJ1-2, with D uncertain. This CDR3 has 13 residues. V lost 0 bases and J lost 8, with 10 bases in between. Germline CDR1 and CDR2: MNHNY and SVGAGI (reference sequence). CDR3 nucleotide sequence: TGTGCCAGCAGTTACTCTCTGTGGGCGGGCTACACCTTC. Amino acid sequence: CASSYSLWAGYTF.

V gene TRBV3-1 (or the pseudogene TRBV3-2) combines with J gene TRBJ2-5; 7 positions match TRBD2. The germline gives CDR1 LGHDT, CDR2 YNNKEL (reference sequence). The J segment lost 5 bases and the V segment lost 5 bases, leaving 26 bases of the junction unmatched. The CDR3 is 20 amino acids. The CDR3 DNA reads as TGTGCCAGCAGCTCTCGGCAGGATAGTAGGCGGGGGAACCGACGGGAGACCCAGTACTTC. Amino acids: CASSSRQDSRRGNRRETQYF.

The chain has TRBV7-3 and TRBJ2-2, with a weak D call TRBD1 (5 bases). The CDR3 is 13 amino acids. Germline assignment: CDR1 SGHTA and CDR2 FQGTGA. V was trimmed by 2 bases and J by 7 bases, leaving 8 bases between them. CDR3 in amino acids: CASSLGRDGELFF. In DNA, the CDR3 is TGTGCCAGCAGCTTAGGCAGGGACGGGGAGCTGTTTTTT.

This clone was observed a single time. Here the CDR3 reads CASSTGTGPGNTIYF. CDR3 sequence (DNA): TGTGCCAGTAGTACCGGGACAGGGCCTGGAAACACCATATATTTT. The rearrangement uses TRBV19 and TRBJ1-3; 9 bases fit TRBD1. This CDR3 spans 15 amino acids. Germline CDR1 is LNHDA and CDR2 is SQIVND (reference sequence). V was clipped by 4 bases and J by 2 bases; unmatched bases: 3.

This chain uses TRBV3-1 (or the pseudogene TRBV3-2) with TRBJ2-2, with a weak D call TRBD2 (5 bases). V was shortened by 1 base and J by 5 bases, with 8 bases between the two germline ends. This CDR3 contains 14 residues. The germline CDR1 and CDR2 sequences are LGHDT and YNNKEL (reference sequence). This chain's CDR3 is CASSQVEGTGELFF. CDR3 DNA: TGTGCCAGCAGCCAAGTTGAGGGAACCGGGGAGCTGTTTTTT.

J is TRBJ2-7 and V is TRBV2, with 7 bases that match TRBD2. V trimming: 6 bases; J trimming: 2 bases; junction bases outside the gene matches: 10. The CDR3 spans 15 residues. Germline V gene sequence: CDR1 SNHLY, CDR2 FYNNEI. The CDR3, as DNA: TGTGCCAGCAGAGTGCGGGAGTCAAACCCCTACGAGCAGTACTTC. The encoded protein is CASRVRESNPYEQYF. The full variable domain, in which reference TRBV2 and TRBJ2-7 provide the parts outside the CDR3, is EPEVTQTPSHQVTQMGQEVILRCVPISNHLYFYWYRQILGQKVEFLVSFYNNEISEKSEIFDDQFSVERPDGSNFTLKIRSTKLEDSAMYFCASRVRESNPYEQYFGPGTRLTVT.

V usage is TRBV11-2 and J usage is TRBJ1-4; D remains unclear. V lost 0 bases to trimming and J lost 8 bases, with 13 bases between them. In germline, CDR1 is SGHAT, CDR2 FQNNGV. This CDR3 is 15 amino acids long. CDR3 sequence (DNA): TGTGCCAGCAGCTTAGAACCGGGAAGAAGCGAAAAACTGTTTTTT. It translates to CASSLEPGRSEKLFF.

The table lists this clone with many counts. This chain uses TRBV7-8 with TRBJ2-1; 11 bases agree with TRBD2. Germline V lookup: CDR1 SGHVS, CDR2 FQNEAQ. The ends lost 1 base at V and 8 bases at J; junction bases unmatched: 16. This CDR3 has 19 residues. The CDR3 sequence: CASSLELGRIAGGDDEQFF. The CDR3 bases are TGTGCCAGCAGCTTAGAGCTCGGGAGGATAGCGGGGGGGGACGATGAGCAGTTCTTC.

This clone has at least ten counts. This chain connects TRBV4-1 to TRBJ1-5, with 7 nucleotides matching TRBD1. J was trimmed by 0 bases and V by 3 bases; bases with no gene match: 2. The V gene's germline CDR1 is MGHRA and CDR2 YSYEKL. The CDR3 has 15 amino acids. This chain's CDR3 is CASSQGQNSNQPQHF. In DNA, the CDR3 is TGCGCCAGCAGCCAGGGACAGAATAGCAATCAGCCCCAGCATTTT.

The DNA for the CDR3 is TGTGCCAGCAGTTTGGTCAAAAGCGCTAGCACAGATACGCAGTATTTT. Translating it yields CASSLVKSASTDTQYF. This chain connects TRBV27 to TRBJ2-3; D unresolved. With 3 bases removed from V and 0 bases from J, the gap between germline ends came to 13 bases. Germline V gives CDR1 MNHEY, CDR2 SMNVEV (reference sequence). The CDR3 has 16 residues.

CDR3 amino acids: CASSYPGTGGKATNEKLFF. Written as DNA, the CDR3 is TGTGCCAGCAGTTACCCCGGGACAGGGGGAAAAGCAACTAATGAAAAACTGTTTTTT. The rearrangement joins TRBV6-2 or TRBV6-3 to TRBJ1-4; TRBD1 matches at 11 bases. The germline gives CDR1 MNHEY, CDR2 SVGEGT. The J segment lost 0 bases and the V segment lost 2 bases, leaving 8 bases of the junction unmatched. The CDR3 runs to 19 residues.

CDR3 loop: CASSSDNEQYF. The CDR3, as DNA: TGTGCCAGCAGTTCGGACAACGAGCAGTACTTC. The V call is TRBV12-3 or TRBV12-4, the J call TRBJ2-7; tentatively, D is TRBD1 (5 bases). The CDR3 loop spans 11 amino acids. The V end lost 4 bases, the J end lost 5 bases, and 6 bases lay between the germline ends.

This clone has only one observation. The CDR3 loop reads CASSERWGGSYEQYF. The DNA for the CDR3 is TGTGCCAGCAGTGAAAGATGGGGGGGCTCCTACGAGCAGTACTTC. V and J are TRBV6-1 and TRBJ2-7; 7 bases fit TRBD2. Unmatched junction bases numbered 4, after V lost 2 bases and J lost 0 bases. CDR3 length: 15 amino acids. Per germline, CDR1 MNHNS and CDR2 SASEGT.

This clone has a handful of counts. The V and J genes are TRBV7-6 and TRBJ2-2; tentative D call: TRBD2 (5 bases). CDR3 size: 15 residues. V dropped 1 base and J dropped 7 bases, with 13 bases sitting between them. CDR1 is SGHVS, CDR2 FNYEAQ, per germline. The CDR3 reads CASSLVLHEGGELFF. The CDR3 DNA reads TGTGCCAGCAGCTTAGTACTACACGAGGGCGGGGAGCTGTTTTTT. Full variable domain (missing parts from reference TRBV7-6 and TRBJ2-2): GAGVSQSPRYKVTKRGQDVALRCDPISGHVSLYWYRQALGQGPEFLTYFNYEAQQDKSGLPNDRFSAERPEGSISTLTIQRTEQRDSAMYRCASSLVLHEGGELFFGEGSRLTVL.

The rearrangement joins TRBV3-1 (or the pseudogene TRBV3-2) to TRBJ1-2, with 10 bases aligning to TRBD1. V trimming: 3 bases; J trimming: 3 bases; junction bases outside the gene matches: 7. The CDR3 contains 16 residues. Germline V gene data show CDR1 as LGHDT and CDR2 as YNNKEL (reference sequence). The DNA for the CDR3 is TGTGCCAGCAGCCAGAGAGGGGGACAGGGGCACTATGGCTACACCTTC. Its protein product is CASSQRGGQGHYGYTF.

The chain employs TRBV18 and TRBJ2-7, with D possibly being TRBD2 (5 bases). The CDR3 sequence is 15 residues long. V was cut by 3 bases and J by 0 bases, with 12 bases left in between. CDR1 KGHSH and CDR2 LQKENI come from the germline V gene. CDR3 coding DNA: TGTGCCAGCTCACCGAATGAGGGCGACTCCTACGAGCAGTACTTC. The encoded protein is CASSPNEGDSYEQYF.

The chain uses TRBV7-8 and TRBJ1-5; tentative D call: TRBD1 (6 bases). Between the trimmed V and J ends, which lost 5 bases and 7 bases, there was a span of 15 bases. There are 14 residues in the CDR3. Germline V gene sequence: CDR1 SGHVS, CDR2 FQNEAQ. This CDR3 reads CASSQEGGAQPQHF. CDR3 in DNA: TGTGCCAGCAGCCAGGAAGGGGGAGCACAGCCCCAGCATTTT.

V and J are TRBV19 and TRBJ1-2; a possible D gene is TRBD1 (6 bases). Germline CDR1 LNHDA, CDR2 SQIVND (reference sequence). Trimming pared 10 bases from V and 4 bases from J, leaving 13 bases between. The CDR3 has 12 residues. In DNA form, the CDR3 reads TGTGCCACCGAAGGGGGACCCTATGGCTACACCTTC. It is translated as CATEGGPYGYTF. The full variable domain, in which reference TRBV19 and TRBJ1-2 provide the parts outside the CDR3, is DGGITQSPKYLFRKEGQNVTLSCEQNLNHDAMYWYRQDPGQGLRLIYYSQIVNDFQKGDIAEGYSVSREKKESFPLTVTSAQKNPTAFYLCATEGGPYGYTFGSGTRLTVV.

The rearrangement joins TRBV30 to TRBJ2-7; no clear D. The CDR3 is made up of 15 amino acids. The germline CDR1 and CDR2 sequences are GTSNPN and SVGIG (reference sequence). V dropped 3 bases and J dropped 4 bases, with 19 bases sitting between them. CDR3 sequence reads: CAWRERRPFSYEQYF. DNA of the CDR3: TGTGCCTGGAGAGAAAGGCGGCCGTTTTCGTACGAGCAGTACTTC.

The genes are TRBV12-5 and TRBJ1-5; D unresolved. The CDR3 consists of 15 residues. Germline V gene lookup returns CDR1 LGHNT and CDR2 FRNRAP. Trimming stripped 1 base from V and 0 bases from J, with 7 bases between. The CDR3 region is CASGLGDYSNQPQHF. CDR3 bases: TGTGCTAGTGGTTTGGGAGATTATAGCAATCAGCCCCAGCATTTT.

The genes are TRBV10-2 and TRBJ2-5, with 7 bases lining up with TRBD2. The V segment lost 7 bases and the J segment 2 bases; nucleotides outside the gene matches: 10. Germline V gives CDR1 WSHSY, CDR2 SAAADI. The CDR3 has 15 residues. The CDR3 reads CASNPIGREQETQYF. The CDR3 DNA follows: TGCGCCAGCAACCCCATCGGGCGGGAGCAAGAGACCCAGTACTTC.

The chain joins TRBV12-3 or TRBV12-4 to TRBJ2-1; maybe TRBD1 (6 bases). V lost 4 bases, J lost 8 bases, and 9 bases lay in between. CDR3 size: 12 residues. Here the CDR3 reads CASSSTGYEQFF. CDR3 in DNA: TGTGCCAGCAGTTCTACAGGGTATGAGCAGTTCTTC.